Presented here are 18 T cell receptor beta chains from one specimen sequenced in a study of cytomegalovirus exposure and HLA in healthy donors. Produced via immunoSEQ multiplex PCR; TCRdb's table is partial and in-frame only. The sample shows about 79,000 clones, over 85% of them seen only once. Source material: PBMCs. The receptors here all came from a woman between 25 and 40 years old in good health and CMV-seronegative.

This clone was seen once. This chain joins TRBV28 and TRBJ1-3; D perhaps matches TRBD1 (6 bases). The CDR3 sequence is 16 residues long. V lost 5 bases and J 4 bases, leaving 18 bases between the germline ends. Germline lookup yields CDR1 MDHEN and CDR2 SYDVKM. The CDR3 DNA reads as TGTGCCAGCAGTCCATACAGGGAGGGGTGGGGAAACACCATATATTTT. This codes for CASSPYREGWGNTIYF. The whole variable domain, filled in from reference TRBV28 and TRBJ1-3, reads DVKVTQSSRYLVKRTGEKVFLECVQDMDHENMFWYRQDPGLGLRLIYFSYDVKMKEKGDIPEGYSVSREKKERFSLILESASTNQTSMYLCASSPYREGWGNTIYFGEGSWLTVV.

V is TRBV4-1 and J is TRBJ2-7; 9 nucleotides line up with TRBD1. This CDR3 is 15 amino acids long. Germline loops: CDR1 MGHRA, CDR2 YSYEKL. J was trimmed by 2 bases and V by 7 bases; bases with no gene match: 9. The CDR3 sequence: CASNHPGQGAYEQYF. Here the CDR3 DNA reads TGCGCCAGCAACCACCCGGGACAGGGTGCCTACGAGCAGTACTTC.

The chain has TRBV10-2 and TRBJ2-1, with 9 positions matching TRBD2. Looked up from germline, CDR1 is WSHSY and CDR2 is SAAADI. The CDR3 has 14 amino acids. The V and J ends lost 7 bases and 3 bases, in that order; junction bases with no gene match: 4. The CDR3 DNA reads TGCGCCAGCACTCGGACTAGCGACTACAATGAGCAGTTCTTC. Protein product: CASTRTSDYNEQFF.

The DNA for the CDR3 is TGCGCCAGCAGCCAAGTGGTGGGGAGAGACTATGGCTACACCTTC. It codes for CASSQVVGRDYGYTF. J is TRBJ1-2 and V is TRBV4-1; no reliable D call. The germline V and J ends were trimmed by 1 base and 3 bases, with 12 bases remaining between them. CDR3 length: 15 residues. Germline CDR1 is MGHRA and CDR2 is YSYEKL.

The J gene is TRBJ1-4, the V gene TRBV19, with D tentatively TRBD1 (6 bases). Per germline, CDR1 LNHDA and CDR2 SQIVND (reference sequence). Trimming shortened V by 5 bases and J by 0 bases, and 10 bases separated the two germline ends. This CDR3 is 15 amino acids long. For the CDR3, the DNA is TGTGCCAGTAGTCTCACAGGGACAACTAATGAAAAACTGTTTTTT. Protein sequence: CASSLTGTTNEKLFF.

This clone has a single count. The genes are TRBV18 and TRBJ1-6; possible D gene TRBD1, 6 bases. V lost 3 bases and J lost 6, with 15 bases in between. The CDR3 totals 16 residues. The germline gives CDR1 KGHSH, CDR2 LQKENI. CDR3 DNA: TGTGCCAGCTCACCCCAGGGCCACAGGGCTAATTCACCCCTCCACTTT. Protein sequence: CASSPQGHRANSPLHF.

The J gene is TRBJ2-3, the V gene TRBV4-1; 9 nucleotides align to TRBD1. CDR3 size: 13 residues. Trimming removed 6 bases from V and 4 bases from J; junction bases left unmatched: 2. Germline V CDR1 and CDR2: MGHRA, YSYEKL. The CDR3: CASRGQGADTQYF. The CDR3 bases are TGCGCCAGCAGGGGACAGGGCGCAGATACGCAGTATTTT.

V gene TRBV21-1 combines with J gene TRBJ2-7; the D call in the table, TRBD1, was not verified against the DNA. TRBV21-1 is assigned pseudogene status. The length of the CDR3 is 17 residues. The CDR3 loop reads CASIFFEDINPPYEQYF. In DNA form, the CDR3 reads TGTGCCAGCATCTTCTTTGAGGACATCAATCCCCCCTACGAGCAGTACTTC.

CDR3 coding DNA: TGTGCCAGCTCACCCAGGGATGGCTACACCTTC. It translates to CASSPRDGYTF. V and J are TRBV18 and TRBJ1-2; possible D gene TRBD1, 5 bases. There are 11 residues in the CDR3. Per germline, CDR1 KGHSH and CDR2 LQKENI. V was cut by 3 bases and J by 6 bases, with 5 bases left in between.

This chain connects TRBV18 to TRBJ1-3, with 8 nucleotides matching TRBD1. Germline V gene lookup returns CDR1 KGHSH and CDR2 LQKENI. This CDR3 contains 17 residues. After removal of 3 bases from V and 0 bases from J, the junction contained 7 bases not matched to a gene. CDR3 amino acids: CASSPAGTGRSGNTIYF. The CDR3 nucleotides are TGTGCCAGCTCACCTGCGGGGACAGGCCGCTCTGGAAACACCATATATTTT.

The rearrangement links TRBV5-4 to TRBJ1-2; weak D call: TRBD1 (5 bases). With 0 bases removed from V and 3 bases from J, the gap between germline ends came to 6 bases. The germline CDR1 and CDR2 sequences are SGHNT and YYREEE (reference sequence). The CDR3 is made up of 13 amino acids. The CDR3 DNA reads TGTGCCAGCAGCTTGGCCAGGGACTATGGCTACACCTTC. It is translated as CASSLARDYGYTF.

The chain links TRBV19 to TRBJ1-6; the match to TRBD1 covers 9 bases. Germline assignment: CDR1 LNHDA and CDR2 SQIVND (reference sequence). The CDR3 consists of 15 residues. The J segment lost 7 bases and the V segment lost 7 bases, leaving 8 bases of the junction unmatched. The CDR3 sequence: CASTQGGQGNSPLHF. CDR3 bases: TGTGCCAGTACCCAAGGGGGACAGGGCAATTCACCCCTCCACTTT.

The chain uses TRBV7-4 and TRBJ1-2; TRBD1 is a possible D gene (5 bases). V lost 5 bases and J 8 bases, leaving 15 bases between the germline ends. Looked up from germline, CDR1 is SGHVT and CDR2 is SQSDAQ. There are 13 residues in the CDR3. The CDR3 loop is CASSRGGERGYTF. CDR3 DNA sequence: TGTGCCAGCAGCCGCGGAGGGGAAAGGGGCTACACCTTC. The whole variable domain, filled in from reference TRBV7-4 and TRBJ1-2, reads GAGVSQSPRYKVAKRGRDVALRCDSISGHVTLYWYRQTLGQGSEVLTYSQSDAQRDKSGRPSGRFSAERPERSVSTLKIQRTEQGDSAVYLCASSRGGERGYTFGSGTRLTVV.

The chain joins TRBV7-9 to TRBJ2-2; TRBD1 matches 8 bases. This CDR3 has 19 amino acids. V was pared by 2 bases and J by 2 bases, with 13 bases of the junction left unmatched. The germline V gene encodes CDR1 SEHNR and CDR2 FQNEAQ (reference sequence). The CDR3 spells CASSLLRGRQGPNTGELFF. CDR3 DNA: TGTGCCAGCAGCTTATTAAGGGGAAGACAGGGGCCCAACACCGGGGAGCTGTTTTTT.

The chain is built from TRBV2 and TRBJ1-2; 8 bases line up with TRBD1. After removal of 6 bases from V and 8 bases from J, the junction contained 5 bases not matched to a gene. Germline CDR1 reads SNHLY; CDR2 reads FYNNEI. The CDR3 runs 12 residues. The CDR3 protein is CASSGQGRGYTF. CDR3 in DNA: TGTGCCAGCAGCGGACAGGGAAGGGGCTACACCTTC.

The V gene is TRBV27, the J gene TRBJ1-2; D possibly corresponds to TRBD1 (6 bases). Germline CDR1 reads MNHEY; CDR2 reads SMNVEV (reference sequence). CDR3 length equals 13 residues. Trimming removed 3 bases from V and 8 bases from J, with 13 bases in between. The CDR3 coding sequence is TGTGCCAGCAGTTTGCGGGGGCCGAGCGGCTACACCTTC. Translating it yields CASSLRGPSGYTF.

This chain links TRBV27 with TRBJ1-2; 10 nucleotides align to TRBD1. Unmatched junction bases numbered 12, after V lost 6 bases and J lost 2 bases. Germline V lookup: CDR1 MNHEY, CDR2 SMNVEV (reference sequence). This CDR3 has 17 residues. The CDR3 is CASRPGTGAPKNYGYTF. Written as DNA, the CDR3 is TGTGCCAGCAGGCCCGGGACAGGGGCCCCAAAGAACTATGGCTACACCTTC.

This chain connects TRBV28 to TRBJ1-2; TRBD1 is a possible D gene (5 bases). This CDR3 has 12 amino acids. V dropped 2 bases and J dropped 10 bases, with 11 bases sitting between them. CDR1 MDHEN and CDR2 SYDVKM come from the germline V gene. DNA of the CDR3: TGTGCCAGCAGTTTAGGGGGGATGGTCTACACCTTC. Translated: CASSLGGMVYTF.